One T cell receptor (beta chain) is described in this entry. Its cognate antigen has yet to be identified. Base qualities were left out, and no much larger clone turns up one base away. The data were taken from a study of OX40 agonist ivuxolimab in advanced cancers. Study-level background: Ivuxolimab was an agonistic, fully human IgG2 monoclonal antibody directed against OX40 (CD134), a costimulatory receptor. Patients were allowed to have had prior anti-PD-1, anti-PD-L1 or anti-CTLA-4 therapy, and 30% to 40% of the dose-escalation patients had previously received checkpoint inhibitors. The point of sequencing TCRbeta in the periphery was to test whether ivuxolimab changed TCR sequence diversity and drove clonal T-cell expansion. In the dose-escalation cohort, nearly 85% of patients were male, and the mean age was approximately 60 years with a range of about 20 to 90. Partial responses occurred in three dose-escalation patients, of whom one had hepatocellular carcinoma and two had cutaneous melanoma. The monotherapy dose-escalation portion (N of about 50 patients) of the phase I ivuxolimab trial is reported in the paper. Intravenous ivuxolimab was administered to patients every 2 weeks at six dose levels: 0.01, 0.1, 0.3, 1.5, 3 and 10 mg/kg. Of the roughly 54 patients in dose escalation, around 20 had hepatocellular carcinoma, some 15 had melanoma, 9 had renal cell carcinoma and 9 had head and neck cancer. The research as a whole found: At doses from 0.1 to 3.0 mg/kg, clonal expansion was seen in both CD4+ and CD8+ blood T cells between baseline and week 6. After ivuxolimab, expanded clones were on average more numerous among CD8+ T cells than among CD4+ T cells. The antigen specificity of the peripheral T cells that underwent clonal expansion was not determined. In partial responders in the 0.1-3.0 mg/kg groups, normalized peripheral clonal expansion was found to be among the lowest, especially among CD8+ T cells. Low levels of normalized T-cell clonal expansion were also seen in some nonresponding patients.

For sequencing of the TCRbeta CDR3 region, genomic DNA was extracted from the sorted cells. The immunoSEQ Assay was used for sequencing of TCRbeta CDR3 regions. TCRdb's version of the immuneACCESS table is confined to in-frame rearrangements and falls short of the full clone set. An unresolved V gene accounts for under half of the shortfall where checked; the remainder is of unknown origin. For this sample there are tens of thousands of clones; approximately 90% appear just once. Of the sample, about an eighth is held by the ten largest clones. CDR1 and CDR2, looked up from the germline V gene, are SGHVS and FQNEAQ. V has 1 base trimmed and J has 6 bases trimmed; junction bases matching no gene number 8. Including cysteine and phenylalanine, the CDR3 has 17 amino acids. Left in the record is the CDR3 DNA by itself, 51 bases read in frame from the first base. The trial excluded patients who had a history of autoimmune disease or who were on systemic immunosuppression. Peripheral blood for TCR sequencing was drawn from every dose cohort at baseline, at cycle 4 day 1 and at cycle 7 day 1. Samples came from an open-label, multicenter, first-in-human phase I dose-escalation trial of ivuxolimab. Adults with locally advanced or metastatic melanoma, renal cell carcinoma, hepatocellular carcinoma or head and neck squamous cell carcinoma were enrolled in the trial. Before TCR sequencing, CD4+ T cells and CD8+ T cells from peripheral blood were sorted into separate populations.

This TCR was recovered from an adult with an advanced solid tumor such as melanoma, head and neck, liver or kidney cancer. This sequence uses TRBV7-8 and TRBJ2-3; TRBD2 lines up with 12 middle nucleotides. The source material was CD4+ or CD8+ T cells sorted from blood, sampled in a trial of the OX40 agonist ivuxolimab. The CDR3: CASSLDRLAGDGDTQYF. The nucleotide sequence is given as TGTGCCAGCAGCTTAGACCGACTAGCGGGAGATGGGGATACGCAGTATTTT. Joined to the reference TRBV7-8 and TRBJ2-3 proteins, this CDR3 gives the full variable domain: GAGVSQSPRYKVAKRGQDVALRCDPISGHVSLFWYQQALGQGPEFLTYFQNEAQLDKSGLPSDRFFAERPEGSVSTLKIQRTQQEDSAVYLCASSLDRLAGDGDTQYFGPGTRLTVL.